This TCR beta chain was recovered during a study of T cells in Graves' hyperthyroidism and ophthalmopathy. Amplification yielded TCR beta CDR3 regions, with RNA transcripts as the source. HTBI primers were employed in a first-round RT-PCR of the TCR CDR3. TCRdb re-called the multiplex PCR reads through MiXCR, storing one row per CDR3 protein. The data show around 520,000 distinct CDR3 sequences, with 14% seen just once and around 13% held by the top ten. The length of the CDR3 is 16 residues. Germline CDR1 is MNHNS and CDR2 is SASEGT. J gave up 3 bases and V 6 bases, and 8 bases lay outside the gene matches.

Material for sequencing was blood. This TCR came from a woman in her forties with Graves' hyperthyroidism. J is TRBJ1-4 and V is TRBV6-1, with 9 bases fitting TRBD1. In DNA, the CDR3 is TGTGCCAGCAGCGCCTCCGGGACAGGGTCTAATGAAAAACTGTTTTTT. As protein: CASSASGTGSNEKLFF.